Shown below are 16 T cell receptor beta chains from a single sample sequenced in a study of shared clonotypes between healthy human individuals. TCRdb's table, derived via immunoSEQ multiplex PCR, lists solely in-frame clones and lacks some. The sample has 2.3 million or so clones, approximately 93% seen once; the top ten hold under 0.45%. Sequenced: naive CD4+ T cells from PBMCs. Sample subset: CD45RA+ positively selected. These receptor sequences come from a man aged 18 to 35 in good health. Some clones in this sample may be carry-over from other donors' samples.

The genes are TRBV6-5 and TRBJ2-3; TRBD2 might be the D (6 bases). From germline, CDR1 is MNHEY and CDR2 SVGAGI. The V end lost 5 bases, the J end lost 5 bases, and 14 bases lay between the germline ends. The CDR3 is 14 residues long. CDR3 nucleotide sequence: TGTGCCAGCAGTAGGGGCCCCGGGGGAGATACGCAGTATTTT. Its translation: CASSRGPGGDTQYF.

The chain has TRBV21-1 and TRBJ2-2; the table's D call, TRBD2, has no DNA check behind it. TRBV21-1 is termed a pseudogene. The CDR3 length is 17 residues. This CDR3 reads CASSNRTSGSNTGELFF. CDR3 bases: TGTGCCAGCAGCAACCGGACTAGCGGGAGCAACACCGGGGAGCTGTTTTTT.

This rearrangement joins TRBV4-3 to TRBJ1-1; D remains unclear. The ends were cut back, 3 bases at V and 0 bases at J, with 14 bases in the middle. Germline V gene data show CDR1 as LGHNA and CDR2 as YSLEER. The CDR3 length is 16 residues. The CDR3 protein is CASSQNQNQLNTEAFF. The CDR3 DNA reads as TGCGCCAGCAGCCAGAACCAGAACCAACTGAACACTGAAGCTTTCTTT.

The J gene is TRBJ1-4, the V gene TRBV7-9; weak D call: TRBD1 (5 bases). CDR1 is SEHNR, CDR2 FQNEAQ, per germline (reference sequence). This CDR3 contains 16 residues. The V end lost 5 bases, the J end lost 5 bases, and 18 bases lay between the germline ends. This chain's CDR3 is CASSPRGLRGNEKLFF. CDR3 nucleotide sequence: TGTGCCAGCAGCCCCCGCGGGTTAAGGGGAAATGAAAAACTGTTTTTT.

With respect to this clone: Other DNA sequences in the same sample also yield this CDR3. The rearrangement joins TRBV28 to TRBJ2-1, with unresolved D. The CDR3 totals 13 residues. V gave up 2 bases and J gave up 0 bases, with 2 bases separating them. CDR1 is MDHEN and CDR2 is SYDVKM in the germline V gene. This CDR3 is CASSLISYNEQFF. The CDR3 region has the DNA TGTGCCAGCAGTTTAATCTCCTACAATGAGCAGTTCTTC.

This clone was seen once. In DNA, the CDR3 is TGTGCCAGCTCACCAGGGGTTGGCACCGGGGAGCTGTTTTTT. Translated: CASSPGVGTGELFF. V gene TRBV18 combines with J gene TRBJ2-2, with D unclear. Deletions cut 2 bases from V and 4 bases from J, with 8 bases between. Per the germline V gene, CDR1 is KGHSH and CDR2 is LQKENI. The CDR3 runs 14 residues.

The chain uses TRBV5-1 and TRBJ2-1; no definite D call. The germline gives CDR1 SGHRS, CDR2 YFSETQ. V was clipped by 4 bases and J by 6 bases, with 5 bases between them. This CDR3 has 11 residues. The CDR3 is CASSDINEQFF. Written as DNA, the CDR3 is TGCGCCAGCAGCGACATCAATGAGCAGTTCTTC.

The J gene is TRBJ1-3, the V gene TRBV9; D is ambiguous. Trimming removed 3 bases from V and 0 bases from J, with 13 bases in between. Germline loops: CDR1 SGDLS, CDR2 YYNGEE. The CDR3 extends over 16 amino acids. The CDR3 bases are TGTGCCAGCAGCGAAGGCAGGAGAGTCTCTGGAAACACCATATATTTT. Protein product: CASSEGRRVSGNTIYF.

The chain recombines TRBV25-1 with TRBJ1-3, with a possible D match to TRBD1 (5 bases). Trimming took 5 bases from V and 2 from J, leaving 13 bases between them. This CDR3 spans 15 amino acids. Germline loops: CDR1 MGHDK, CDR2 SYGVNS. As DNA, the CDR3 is TGTGCCAGCAGTTCCTCGGCAGGGCCTGGAAACACCATATATTTT. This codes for CASSSSAGPGNTIYF.

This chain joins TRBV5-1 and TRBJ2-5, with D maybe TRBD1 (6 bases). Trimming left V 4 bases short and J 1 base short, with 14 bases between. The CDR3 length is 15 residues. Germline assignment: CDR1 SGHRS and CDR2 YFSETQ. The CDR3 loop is CASSIQGTLQETQYF. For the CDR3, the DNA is TGCGCCAGCAGCATACAGGGAACACTCCAAGAGACCCAGTACTTC. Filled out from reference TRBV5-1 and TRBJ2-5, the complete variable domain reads KAGVTQTPRYLIKTRGQQVTLSCSPISGHRSVSWYQQTPGQGLQFLFEYFSETQRNKGNFPGRFSGRQFSNSRSEMNVSTLELGDSALYLCASSIQGTLQETQYFGPGTRLLVL.

This chain's CDR3 is CASSLRRTLYGYTF. CDR3 DNA sequence: TGTGCCAGCAGCTTACGAAGGACCCTCTATGGCTACACCTTC. The chain employs TRBV7-2 and TRBJ1-2, with D hard to call. Germline CDR1 SGHTA, CDR2 FQGNSA. The CDR3 totals 14 residues. Trimming cost V 2 bases and J 4 bases, with 11 bases left between them. The full variable domain, its missing parts supplied by reference TRBV7-2 and TRBJ1-2, is GAGVSQSPSNKVTEKGKDVELRCDPISGHTALYWYRQSLGQGLEFLIYFQGNSAPDKSGLPSDRFSAERTGGSVSTLTIQRTQQEDSAVYLCASSLRRTLYGYTFGSGTRLTVV.

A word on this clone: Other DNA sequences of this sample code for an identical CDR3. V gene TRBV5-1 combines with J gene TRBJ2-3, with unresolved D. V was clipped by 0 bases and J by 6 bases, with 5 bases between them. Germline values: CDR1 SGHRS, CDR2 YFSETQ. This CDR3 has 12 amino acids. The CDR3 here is CASSLVVDTQYF. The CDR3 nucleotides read TGCGCCAGCAGCTTGGTCGTGGATACGCAGTATTTT.

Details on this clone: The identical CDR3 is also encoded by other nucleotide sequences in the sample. The CDR3 spells CASSVDRGGEKLFF. For the CDR3, the DNA is TGTGCCAGCAGCGTCGACAGGGGAGGTGAAAAACTGTTTTTT. The chain joins TRBV9 to TRBJ1-4; 8 nucleotides align to TRBD1. CDR3 size: 14 residues. The germline V gene encodes CDR1 SGDLS and CDR2 YYNGEE. Trimming took 2 bases from V and 7 from J; bases not matched to a gene: 4.

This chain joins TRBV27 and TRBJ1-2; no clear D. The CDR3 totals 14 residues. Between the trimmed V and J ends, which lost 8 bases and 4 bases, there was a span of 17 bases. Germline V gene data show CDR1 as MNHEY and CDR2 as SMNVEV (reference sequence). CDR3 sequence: CASGNSFLAYGYTF. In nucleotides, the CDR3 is TGTGCCAGCGGCAACTCCTTTCTCGCCTATGGCTACACCTTC.

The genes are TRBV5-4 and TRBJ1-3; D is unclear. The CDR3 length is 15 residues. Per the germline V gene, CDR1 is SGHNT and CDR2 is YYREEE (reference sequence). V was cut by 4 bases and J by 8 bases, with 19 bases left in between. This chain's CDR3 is CASSRSTSNFHTIYF. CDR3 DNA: TGTGCCAGCAGCCGCTCTACGAGTAATTTCCACACCATATATTTT. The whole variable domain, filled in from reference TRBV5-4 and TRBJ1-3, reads ETGVTQSPTHLIKTRGQQVTLRCSSQSGHNTVSWYQQALGQGPQFIFQYYREEENGRGNFPPRFSGLQFPNYSSELNVNALELDDSALYLCASSRSTSNFHTIYFGEGSWLTVV.

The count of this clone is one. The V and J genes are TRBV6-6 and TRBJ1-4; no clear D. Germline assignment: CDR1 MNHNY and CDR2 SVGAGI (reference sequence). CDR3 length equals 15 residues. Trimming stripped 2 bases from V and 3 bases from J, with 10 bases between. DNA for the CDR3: TGTGCCAGCAGTTACCTCTCGGGGTCTAATGAAAAACTGTTTTTT. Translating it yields CASSYLSGSNEKLFF.